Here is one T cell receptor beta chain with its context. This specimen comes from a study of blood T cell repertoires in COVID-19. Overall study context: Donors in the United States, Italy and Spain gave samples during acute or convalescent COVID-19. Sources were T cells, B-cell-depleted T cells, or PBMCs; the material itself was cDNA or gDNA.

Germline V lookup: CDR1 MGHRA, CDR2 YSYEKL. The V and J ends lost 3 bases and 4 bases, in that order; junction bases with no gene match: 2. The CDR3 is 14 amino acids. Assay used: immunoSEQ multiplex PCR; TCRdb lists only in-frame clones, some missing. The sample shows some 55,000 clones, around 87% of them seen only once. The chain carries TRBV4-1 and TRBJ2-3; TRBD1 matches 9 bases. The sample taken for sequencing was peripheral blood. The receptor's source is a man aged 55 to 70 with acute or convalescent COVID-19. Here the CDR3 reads CASSQGQGSDTQYF. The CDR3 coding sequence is TGCGCCAGCAGCCAGGGACAGGGCTCAGATACGCAGTATTTT.